These 20 T cell receptor beta chains share one sample of origin, sequenced in a study of blood T cell repertoires in COVID-19. Sequencing was performed with immunoSEQ multiplex PCR; in TCRdb, only in-frame clones are kept and a portion is missing. The sample includes about 250,000 clones, almost 85% of them seen just once. The sequencing input was peripheral blood. The receptor source for this set is a man between 50 and 59 years old with active or convalescent COVID-19.

The chain uses TRBV21-1 and TRBJ2-1; the table gives TRBD2 as D, unverified against the DNA. TRBV21-1 is a known pseudogene. The CDR3 sequence is 18 residues long. In DNA form, the CDR3 reads TGTGCCAGCAGCAAAGAACTAGCGGGAGCTTACTCCTACAATGAGCAGTTCTTC. It specifies CASSKELAGAYSYNEQFF.

V usage is TRBV5-5 and J usage is TRBJ2-1; D unresolved. Trimming cost V 0 bases and J 4 bases, with 5 bases left between them. Germline values: CDR1 SGHKS, CDR2 YYEKEE (reference sequence). The CDR3 spans 13 residues. The DNA for the CDR3 is TGTGCCAGCAGCTTGGCGCGTTACAATGAGCAGTTCTTC. Translated: CASSLARYNEQFF.

J is TRBJ2-2 and V is TRBV7-8, with TRBD2 as a possible D gene (5 bases). V was trimmed by 5 bases and J by 0 bases, leaving 13 bases between them. The CDR3 sequence is 16 residues long. Germline CDR1 SGHVS, CDR2 FQNEAQ. The CDR3 spells CASSPLRVPNTGELFF. The DNA for the CDR3 is TGTGCCAGCAGCCCTCTGCGGGTTCCGAACACCGGGGAGCTGTTTTTT.

On this clone itself: Germline and junction disagree at one end, which may indicate a read error. This CDR3 is CASSLDRGRLDEQYF. The DNA of the CDR3 is TGTGCCAGCAGTTTGGACAGGGGGCGCTTGGACGAGCAGTACTTC. This chain joins TRBV5-6 and TRBJ2-7, with TRBD1 matching 11 bases. The germline CDR1 and CDR2 sequences are SGHDT and YYEEEE. The CDR3 covers 15 residues.

The chain combines TRBV4-1 with TRBJ1-2; 9 bases map to TRBD1. V was clipped by 4 bases and J by 0 bases; unmatched bases: 3. Germline CDR1 and CDR2: MGHRA and YSYEKL. This CDR3 region has 15 residues. The CDR3 is CASSLDRGANYGYTF. The CDR3 DNA is TGCGCCAGCAGCCTTGACAGGGGGGCTAACTATGGCTACACCTTC.

J is TRBJ2-3 and V is TRBV24-1, with TRBD2 matching over 7 bases. V lost 7 bases, J lost 5 bases, and 11 bases stayed unmatched. This CDR3 has 15 amino acids. CDR1 KGHDR and CDR2 SFDVKD come from the germline V gene. The CDR3 here is CATSRSGAGLDTQYF. CDR3 nucleotides: TGTGCCACCAGCCGGTCGGGAGCGGGGCTAGATACGCAGTATTTT.

J is TRBJ1-6 and V is TRBV30, with TRBD1 matching over 10 bases. Germline assignment: CDR1 GTSNPN and CDR2 SVGIG (reference sequence). The CDR3 extends over 14 amino acids. The ends lost 4 bases at V and 6 bases at J; junction bases unmatched: 3. The CDR3 DNA reads as TGTGCCTGGACCTGGACAGGGGGTAATTCACCCCTCCACTTT. It is translated as CAWTWTGGNSPLHF.

The rearrangement joins TRBV9 to TRBJ2-6; TRBD1 matches 8 bases. Germline V gene lookup returns CDR1 SGDLS and CDR2 YYNGEE. The CDR3 is 15 amino acids. Trimming cost V 6 bases and J 2 bases; bases outside gene matches: 4. This CDR3 is CASTRGQTGANVLTF. The CDR3 DNA is TGTGCCAGCACCAGGGGGCAGACTGGGGCCAACGTCCTGACTTTC.

V is TRBV28 and J is TRBJ2-7, with unresolved D. The V end was cut by 6 bases, the J end by 0 bases, with 12 bases between. The length of the CDR3 is 14 residues. The V gene's germline CDR1 is MDHEN and CDR2 SYDVKM. The CDR3 loop reads CASSLGHSSYEQYF. CDR3 nucleotides: TGTGCCAGCAGCCTCGGCCACAGCTCCTACGAGCAGTACTTC.

J is TRBJ1-4 and V is TRBV5-1, with D possibly matching TRBD1 (5 bases). The CDR3 is 13 residues long. Germline CDR1 SGHRS, CDR2 YFSETQ. V lost 7 bases and J 8 bases, leaving 15 bases between the germline ends. CDR3 nucleotides: TGCGCCAGCCAAGCCCAGGGAGGAGAAAAACTGTTTTTT. Translated, it gives CASQAQGGEKLFF.

Remarks on this clone: Distinct nucleotide sequences in the sample also encode this CDR3. This chain joins TRBV6-5 and TRBJ2-7; 10 bases fit TRBD2. The V gene end was trimmed by 0 bases and the J gene end by 0 bases; junction bases not matched to a gene: 2. The V gene's germline CDR1 is MNHEY and CDR2 SVGAGI. The CDR3 consists of 16 residues. CDR3 sequence: CASSYSSGRASYEQYF. The DNA of the CDR3 is TGTGCCAGCAGTTACTCGAGCGGGAGGGCCTCCTACGAGCAGTACTTC.

The chain recombines TRBV5-4 with TRBJ1-2, with TRBD1 as a possible D gene (6 bases). Trimming pared 3 bases from V and 6 bases from J, leaving 18 bases between. Germline V CDR1 and CDR2: SGHNT, YYREEE (reference sequence). This CDR3 spans 15 amino acids. The CDR3 sequence is CASSYGGQGRDGYTF. The CDR3 DNA sequence: TGTGCCAGCAGCTACGGAGGCCAGGGGAGAGATGGCTACACCTTC.

The chain has TRBV27 and TRBJ2-7; D is possibly TRBD2 (5 bases). CDR3 length equals 13 residues. Trimming stripped 10 bases from V and 4 bases from J, with 17 bases between. Germline V gives CDR1 MNHEY, CDR2 SMNVEV (reference sequence). The CDR3 sequence is CANPLSGIYEQYF. The DNA for the CDR3 is TGTGCCAACCCGCTGAGCGGAATTTACGAGCAGTACTTC.

J is TRBJ1-2 and V is TRBV10-3; TRBD1 matches 10 bases. The junction had 12 bases not matched to a gene; V was cut back by 3 bases and J by 5 bases. In germline, CDR1 is ENHRY, CDR2 SYGVKD. The CDR3 extends over 17 amino acids. As DNA, the CDR3 is TGTGCCATCAGTGATCCGGGACAGGGGCAAAGGGGGTATGGCTACACCTTC. Translating it yields CAISDPGQGQRGYGYTF.

V gene TRBV2 combines with J gene TRBJ2-1; TRBD2 agrees at 7 bases. The V segment lost 6 bases and the J segment 9 bases; nucleotides outside the gene matches: 11. This CDR3 has 14 residues. Germline assignment: CDR1 SNHLY and CDR2 FYNNEI. CDR3 nucleotides: TGTGCCAGCAGCGGGCGGGAGATCGCCGTTGAGCAGTTCTTC. Encoded protein: CASSGREIAVEQFF.

This clone was observed a single time. J is TRBJ1-5 and V is TRBV5-6; D perhaps matches TRBD1 (5 bases). This CDR3 contains 16 residues. Germline assignment: CDR1 SGHDT and CDR2 YYEEEE. Trimming cost V 5 bases and J 4 bases, with 19 bases left between them. In DNA form, the CDR3 reads TGTGCCAGCAGTTCAGGAGGGGAAAGGGATAATCAGCCCCAGCATTTT. It encodes CASSSGGERDNQPQHF.

The chain uses TRBV6-1 and TRBJ1-2; D uncertain. This CDR3 has 15 residues. Germline CDR1 and CDR2: MNHNS and SASEGT. V lost 2 bases and J 4 bases, leaving 14 bases between the germline ends. The CDR3 is CASSEYSGRPYGYTF. CDR3 bases: TGTGCCAGCAGTGAATACTCGGGGAGACCCTATGGCTACACCTTC.

The chain has TRBV3-1 (or the pseudogene TRBV3-2) and TRBJ2-3; D perhaps matches TRBD1 (6 bases). Germline V CDR1 and CDR2: LGHDT, YNNKEL (reference sequence). Trimming took off 1 base at V and 2 bases at J, with 7 bases between the two ends. The CDR3 totals 14 residues. The CDR3 DNA reads as TGTGCCAGCAGCCAAGGGACAGTCACAGATACGCAGTATTTT. It specifies CASSQGTVTDTQYF.

This chain connects TRBV27 to TRBJ1-4; D gene unclear. V lost 5 bases to trimming and J lost 11 bases, with 18 bases between them. The CDR3 is made up of 14 amino acids. Per germline, CDR1 MNHEY and CDR2 SMNVEV (reference sequence). The CDR3 is CASSRDASDTKLFF. DNA of the CDR3: TGTGCCAGCAGTCGCGACGCTTCTGACACCAAACTGTTTTTT.

V is TRBV11-3 and J is TRBJ2-5; 9 nucleotides agree with TRBD1. Germline V gene data show CDR1 as SGHNT and CDR2 as YENEEA. V was clipped by 6 bases and J by 2 bases; unmatched bases: 7. There are 15 residues in the CDR3. For the CDR3, the DNA is TGTGCCAGCAGTCCCGGACAGGGGATTCAAGAGACCCAGTACTTC. Protein sequence: CASSPGQGIQETQYF.